Listed below are T cell receptor beta chains from one sample, sequenced in a study of T cell responses to AZD1222 COVID-19 vaccine. Here immunoSEQ multiplex PCR was the method, and the copy in TCRdb shows in-frame clones only, minus some. In the table there are some 120,000 clones, 85% to 95% of which are singletons. Here the sequenced sample was peripheral blood, taken on day 0 of AZD1222 vaccination. The receptor source for this set is an adult in good health. Each CDR3 is given with its conserved first and last residue. Fields, in order: V gene, D gene, clone size, J gene, CDR3 DNA, CDR3 protein. The D gene is left open where the match is weak. Size tells how often a clone was seen (once, few, many) or the class of an expanded clone, and some rows leave it out.

>TRBV25-1|NA|once|TRBJ1-2
TGTGCCAGCATTCAACAGGGCCGTCTCGGCTACACCTTC
CASIQQGRLGYTF
>TRBV5-1|TRBD1|NA|TRBJ2-1
TGCGCCAGCAGCTACGGACAGGGACCGGCCTACAATGAGCAGTTCTTC
CASSYGQGPAYNEQFF
>TRBV19|NA|NA|TRBJ1-5
TGTGCCAGTAGTACACAGTATAGCAATCAGCCCCAGCATTTT
CASSTQYSNQPQHF
>TRBV12-5|NA|NA|TRBJ1-1
TGTGCTAGTGGTAAGGGTCATGAAGCTTTCTTT
CASGKGHEAFF
>TRBV25-1|NA|NA|TRBJ1-2
TGTGCCAGCAGTATTCAGGGGAACTATGGCTACACCTTC
CASSIQGNYGYTF
>TRBV6-6|TRBD1|NA|TRBJ1-4
TGTGCCAGCAGCAACAGGGGGAATGAAAAACTGTTTTTT
CASSNRGNEKLFF
>TRBV27|TRBD1|NA|TRBJ2-7
TGTGCCAGCAGTTCCCACGGGACAGGGTTCTACGAGCAGTACTTC
CASSSHGTGFYEQYF
>TRBV19|TRBD2|NA|TRBJ2-1
TGTGCCAGTAGTACCCCGGGGGGAGAGCAGTTCTTC
CASSTPGGEQFF
>TRBV2|TRBD1|NA|TRBJ1-1
TGTGCCAGCGCCAAGGACAGGCCGGGTTTATCCACTGAAGCTTTCTTT
CASAKDRPGLSTEAFF
>TRBV24-1|NA|NA|TRBJ2-1
TGTGCCACCAGTGACCCGGACTACGGCCGGCAGTTCTTC
CATSDPDYGRQFF
>TRBV7-9|NA|NA|TRBJ1-2
TGTGCCAGCAGCCCGGCAGGACCCTATGGCTACACCTTC
CASSPAGPYGYTF
>TRBV6-5|NA|NA|TRBJ2-1
TGTGCCAGCAGTTACCCGGGGCGTGACCAGCAGTTCTTC
CASSYPGRDQQFF
>TRBV5-1|TRBD2|once|TRBJ2-5
TGCGCCAGCAGCCCGCGGCCTAGCGGGGGGGCCCAAGAGACCCAGTACTTC
CASSPRPSGGAQETQYF
>TRBV5-6|TRBD1|few|TRBJ1-5
TGTGCCAGCAGCCGACAGGGGTACCAGCCCCAGCATTTT
CASSRQGYQPQHF
>TRBV12-3/TRBV12-4|TRBD1|NA|TRBJ1-1
TGTGCCAGCATCCAGGGGGTTGGCACTGAAGCTTTCTTT
CASIQGVGTEAFF
>TRBV5-1|TRBD1|NA|TRBJ1-1
TGCGCCAGCAGAAGGACAGGGACCACTGAAGCTTTCTTT
CASRRTGTTEAFF
>TRBV6-5|NA|NA|TRBJ1-3
TGTGCCAGCAGTTACTCCCAGGGTGGAGGAAACACCATATATTTT
CASSYSQGGGNTIYF
>TRBV19|NA|NA|TRBJ1-4
TGTGCCAGTAGTACTTCCCCAGGGGAGGCAACTAATGAAAAACTGTTTTTT
CASSTSPGEATNEKLFF
>TRBV10-2|NA|NA|TRBJ1-1
TGCGCCAGCAGTGAGGTTGATAACACTGAAGCTTTCTTT
CASSEVDNTEAFF
>TRBV7-8|NA|NA|TRBJ2-1
TGTGCCAGCAGCCCGGACGGATACAATGAGCAGTTCTTC
CASSPDGYNEQFF
>TRBV7-8|NA|NA|TRBJ1-6
TGTGCCAGCAGCCCTTGGGACGGTAATTCGCCCCTCCACTTT
CASSPWDGNSPLHF
>TRBV5-1|NA|NA|TRBJ2-5
TGCGCCAGCAGCTTGGGTGGCACTCTATCTTGGGAGACCCAGTACTTC
CASSLGGTLSWETQYF
>TRBV3-1/TRBV3-2|NA|once|TRBJ1-3
TGTGCCAGCAGCCAAGGGGGCAGGGCTGGAAACACCATATATTTT
CASSQGGRAGNTIYF
>TRBV5-8|NA|NA|TRBJ1-4
TGTGCCAGCAGCTCGGGACGGCCGAGGAATGAAAAACTGTTTTTT
CASSSGRPRNEKLFF
>TRBV4-2|TRBD1|NA|TRBJ2-5
TGTGCCAGCAGCCAAGGGGACAGGGGAGAGACCCAGTACTTC
CASSQGDRGETQYF
>TRBV27|NA|NA|TRBJ1-2
TGTGCCAGCAGTTTTTCGGACCCCATCTATGGCTACACCTTC
CASSFSDPIYGYTF
>TRBV2|TRBD1|NA|TRBJ2-5
TGTGCCAGCAGTGCGACAGGGAGCCAAGAGACCCAGTACTTC
CASSATGSQETQYF
>TRBV18|NA|NA|TRBJ1-5
TGTGCCAGCTCCTCCGGGACATCCGAGAGTCAGCCCCAGCATTTT
CASSSGTSESQPQHF
>TRBV27|NA|once|TRBJ1-6
TGTGCCAGCAGTTATGGGAGGACCCTCCACTTT
CASSYGRTLHF
>TRBV7-9|NA|NA|TRBJ1-2
TGTGCCAGCAGCCCCTCGGTTGGGTCCCCACTTGGCTACACCTTC
CASSPSVGSPLGYTF
>TRBV3-1/TRBV3-2|TRBD1|NA|TRBJ2-3
TGTGCCAGCAGCCGGGACAGGGATCAAGATACGCAGTATTTT
CASSRDRDQDTQYF
>TRBV11-2|NA|NA|TRBJ2-7
TGTGCCAGCAGCCCGGACTACGAGCAGTACTTC
CASSPDYEQYF
>TRBV18|TRBD1|NA|TRBJ1-2
TGTGCCAGCTCACAGGGACAGAAGGATGGCTACACCTTC
CASSQGQKDGYTF
>TRBV6-5|NA|once|TRBJ2-3
TGTGCCAGCAGTTACTCGAGATCCACAGATACGCAGTATTTT
CASSYSRSTDTQYF
>TRBV18|NA|NA|TRBJ1-5
TGTGCCAGCTCACCACCGTCCAGTAGGCGCAATCAGCCCCAGCATTTT
CASSPPSSRRNQPQHF
>TRBV10-3|TRBD1|NA|TRBJ1-5
TGTGCCATCGGGAGGGACAGGGGGAGCAATCAGCCCCAGCATTTT
CAIGRDRGSNQPQHF
>TRBV19|TRBD1|NA|TRBJ2-5
TGTGCCAGTAGTAAGTGGACAGGCGGTCTCCAAGAGACCCAGTACTTC
CASSKWTGGLQETQYF
>TRBV5-1|NA|NA|TRBJ1-1
TGCGCCAGCAGCTTGGCAGGGGCGCTCCCCCTGAACACTGAAGCTTTCTTT
CASSLAGALPLNTEAFF
>TRBV6-6|TRBD1|NA|TRBJ1-3
TGTGCCAGCAGTCGCTCCCGTGGGACAGGGGATGGAAACACCATATATTTT
CASSRSRGTGDGNTIYF
>TRBV7-2|TRBD1|NA|TRBJ1-4
TGTGCCAGCAGCTTTCAGGGGGGGCCTAGAAAACTGTTTTTT
CASSFQGGPRKLFF
>TRBV5-4|NA|NA|TRBJ1-1
TGTGCCAGCAGCCGGGAACCGGGGGGATCGGACACTGAAGCTTTCTTT
CASSREPGGSDTEAFF
>TRBV15|TRBD1|NA|TRBJ1-4
TGTGCCACCAGCAGAGTAAGGGGGACAGGCGGTGAAAAACTGTTTTTT
CATSRVRGTGGEKLFF
>TRBV20-1|NA|NA|TRBJ2-5
TGCAGTGCGCGTTGGGAGACCCAGTACTTC
CSARWETQYF
>TRBV3-1/TRBV3-2|NA|once|TRBJ1-1
TGTGCCAGCAGCCAGAGGGCCGGGTTACCGAACACTGAAGCTTTCTTT
CASSQRAGLPNTEAFF
>TRBV3-1/TRBV3-2|NA|NA|TRBJ1-1
TGTGCCAGCAGCCCGATGAACCGTAGGACAAGGAACACTGAAGCTTTCTTT
CASSPMNRRTRNTEAFF
>TRBV2|NA|NA|TRBJ2-7
TGTGCCAGCAGTGACCTAAACAGGGAGAGGGACGAGCAGTACTTC
CASSDLNRERDEQYF
>TRBV5-8|NA|NA|TRBJ1-1
TGTGCCAGCAGCCTCCAGGGACACCTCACTGAAGCTTTCTTT
CASSLQGHLTEAFF
>TRBV6-6|NA|NA|TRBJ2-3
TGTGCCAGCAGTTACTATCCAGGCATTTTCCCAGATACGCAGTATTTT
CASSYYPGIFPDTQYF
>TRBV4-1|NA|NA|TRBJ1-5
TGCGCCAGCAGCCAAGATTCGGCGGGGAATCAGCCCCAGCATTTT
CASSQDSAGNQPQHF